Detailed here is one TCR beta chain. Using immunoSEQ multiplex PCR, the repertoire was profiled, and TCRdb retains in-frame clones only, with some absent. This sample yields some 81,000 clones, of which 89% are seen a single time; 1.5% to 2% belongs to the top ten. The data originate from a study of T cell changes during pregnancy in multiple sclerosis. The material sequenced was peripheral blood, taken before pregnancy. This sequence was found in a female donor with multiple sclerosis, enrolled in a pregnancy study.

The CDR3 region is CASSFRGGQPQHF. Written as DNA, the CDR3 is TGTGCCAGCAGTTTCAGGGGTGGTCAGCCCCAGCATTTT. The V and J genes are TRBV27 and TRBJ1-5; TRBD1 might be the D (6 bases). CDR3 length: 13 amino acids. Germline CDR1 reads MNHEY; CDR2 reads SMNVEV (reference sequence). The V end lost 3 bases, the J end lost 6 bases, and 9 bases lay between the germline ends.